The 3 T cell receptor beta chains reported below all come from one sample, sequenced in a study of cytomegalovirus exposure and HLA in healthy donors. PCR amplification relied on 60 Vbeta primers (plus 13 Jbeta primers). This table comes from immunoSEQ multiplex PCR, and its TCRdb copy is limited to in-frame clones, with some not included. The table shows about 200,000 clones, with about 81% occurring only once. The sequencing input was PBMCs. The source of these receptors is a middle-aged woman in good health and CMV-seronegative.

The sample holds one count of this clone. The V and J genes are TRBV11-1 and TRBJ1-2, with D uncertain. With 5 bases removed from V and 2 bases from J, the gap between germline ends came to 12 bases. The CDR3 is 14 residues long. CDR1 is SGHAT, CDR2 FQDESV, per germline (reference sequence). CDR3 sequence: CASSTPPTNYGYTF. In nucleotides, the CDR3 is TGTGCCAGCAGCACACCCCCCACGAACTATGGCTACACCTTC.

For the CDR3, the DNA is TGTGCCAGCAGCTTATCCCGCGGCGGGAGGAACCTGCCGGCCTACGAGCAGTACTTC. The encoded protein is CASSLSRGGRNLPAYEQYF. The J gene is TRBJ2-7, the V gene TRBV7-9; 8 bases map to TRBD2. After removal of 2 bases from V and 2 bases from J, the junction contained 17 bases not matched to a gene. CDR3 length equals 19 residues. In germline, CDR1 is SEHNR, CDR2 FQNEAQ (reference sequence).

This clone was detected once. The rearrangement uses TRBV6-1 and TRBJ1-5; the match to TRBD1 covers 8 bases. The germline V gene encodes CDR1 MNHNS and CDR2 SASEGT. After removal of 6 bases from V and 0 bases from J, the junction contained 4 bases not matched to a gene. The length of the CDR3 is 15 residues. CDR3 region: CASRKDRGSNQPQHF. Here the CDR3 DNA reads TGTGCCAGCAGAAAAGACAGGGGTAGCAATCAGCCCCAGCATTTT.